This TCR beta chain was documented in a study of response to subunit inactivated influenza vaccine. The CDR3 totals 14 residues. Germline-derived CDR1 and CDR2 are SGHRS and YFSETQ. V lost 1 base, J lost 3 bases, and 11 bases lay in between. Each CDR3 protein is one row after TCRdb ran MiXCR on the RT-PCR reads. This table has roughly 540,000 distinct CDR3 sequences, roughly 23% appearing once. These data are also associated with another study on T cells expressing NK-cell markers. That report adds: UMIs accompanied the 5'RACE template switching by which TCR beta cDNA was made. From sorted CD3+CD56+NKG2C+, CD3+CD56+NKG2C- and CD3+CD56-NKG2C+ T cells came the TCR beta repertoires. Seven of the eight sequenced donors were HCMV-seropositive; one was seronegative. For several experiments, T cell sorting was restricted to the alpha-beta TCR population by means of an anti-gamma-delta TCR antibody. Dominant NKG2C+ clonotypes made up roughly 1.0-7.0% of CD8+ T cells in several donors.

The rearrangement joins TRBV5-1 to TRBJ2-7; TRBD2 is a possible D gene (6 bases). This TCR was sampled from a man aged 50-59 years who received an inactivated influenza vaccine. Sample: CD4+ T cells sorted from PBMCs, taken about 11 days after vaccination. The CDR3 region has the DNA TGCGCCAGCAGCTTGTTTCCGGGGGTCTACGAGCAGTACTTC. Translated: CASSLFPGVYEQYF.